This T cell receptor beta chain comes out of a study of PD-1 blockade in classical Hodgkin lymphoma. The CDR3 is made up of 12 amino acids. CDR1 and CDR2 from the germline V gene are SNHLY and FYNNEI. V was clipped by 5 bases and J by 10 bases, with 9 bases between them. Time point denoted: cycle 4 day 1 (C4D1), after 5 to 7 weeks of nivolumab. Each patient's relapse followed autologous stem cell transplantation, and brentuximab vedotin exposure varied. By share of the sample, this clone is medium-sized. Data came from immunoSEQ multiplex PCR; TCRdb stores just in-frame clones and leaves some out. In the table there are 40,000 to 50,000 clones, around 69% of which are singletons.

The sequenced sample was peripheral blood mononuclear cells (PBMCs), obtained before the fourth cycle of nivolumab. The chain links TRBV2 to TRBJ1-6; D is undetermined. This clonotype was sampled from a human donor with classical Hodgkin lymphoma. CDR3 sequence reads: CASSPPESPLHF. CDR3 nucleotides: TGTGCCAGCAGTCCCCCTGAGTCACCCCTCCACTTT.